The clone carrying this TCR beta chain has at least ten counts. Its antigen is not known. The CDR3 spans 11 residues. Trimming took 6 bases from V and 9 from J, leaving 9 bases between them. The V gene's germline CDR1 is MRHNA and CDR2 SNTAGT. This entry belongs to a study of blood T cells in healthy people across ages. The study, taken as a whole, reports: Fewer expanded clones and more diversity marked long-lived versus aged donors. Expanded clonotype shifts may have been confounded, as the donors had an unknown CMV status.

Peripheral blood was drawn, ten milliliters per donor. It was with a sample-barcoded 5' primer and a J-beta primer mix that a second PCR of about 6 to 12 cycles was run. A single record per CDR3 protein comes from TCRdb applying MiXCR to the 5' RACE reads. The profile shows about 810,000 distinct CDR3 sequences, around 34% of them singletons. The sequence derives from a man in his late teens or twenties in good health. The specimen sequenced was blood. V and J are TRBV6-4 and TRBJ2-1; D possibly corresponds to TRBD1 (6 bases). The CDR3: CASSRGSEQFF. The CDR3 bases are TGTGCCAGCAGCAGGGGATCTGAGCAGTTCTTC.